These T cell receptor beta chains were read from a single sample in a study of radiotherapy plus CTLA-4 blockade in lung cancer. Libraries were prepared by immunoSEQ multiplex PCR; TCRdb keeps only in-frame clonotypes and omits some of them. The repertoire includes about 98,000 clones, almost 90% of them detected once, and roughly 4.9% sits in the top ten. Specimen: peripheral blood, collected from a patient treated with radiotherapy plus ipilimumab. The origin of the receptors is a human donor with non-small cell lung cancer that progressed on radiotherapy plus ipilimumab. The CDR3 runs from the conserved cysteine through the conserved F or W. The D gene is left open where the match is weak. Expanded clones are given a class, and other clones once, few, many or no size at all.

clone_size d_call j_call v_call cdr3_aa cdr3_nt
NA TRBD2 TRBJ2-5 TRBV5-1 CASSLGLAGVKETQYF TGCGCCAGCAGCTTGGGGCTAGCGGGAGTCAAGGAGACCCAGTACTTC
NA NA TRBJ1-3 TRBV6-5 CASSYSGSGNTIYF TGTGCCAGCAGTTACTCAGGGTCCGGAAACACCATATATTTT
NA NA TRBJ2-7 TRBV29-1 CSVEVGNEQYF TGCAGCGTTGAAGTAGGTAACGAGCAGTACTTC
NA TRBD1 TRBJ1-2 TRBV2 CASSVMGQGASGYTF TGTGCCAGCAGTGTTATGGGACAGGGGGCGTCTGGCTACACCTTC
NA TRBD1 TRBJ1-4 TRBV10-3 CAISECTGELANEKLFF TGTGCCATCAGTGAATGTACAGGGGAACTGGCTAATGAAAAACTGTTTTTT
NA NA TRBJ2-3 TRBV7-3 CASSLMAGGTDTQYF TGTGCCAGCAGCTTAATGGCTGGGGGCACAGATACGCAGTATTTT
NA NA TRBJ2-1 TRBV15 CATSISGLSYNEQFF TGTGCCACCAGCATAAGCGGGCTCTCCTACAATGAGCAGTTCTTC
NA TRBD2 TRBJ2-7 TRBV30 CAWRTSGPYEQYF TGTGCCTGGCGGACTAGCGGTCCCTACGAGCAGTACTTC
NA TRBD2 TRBJ2-7 TRBV5-1 CASSLEVAAGGNEQYF TGCGCCAGCAGCTTGGAGGTGGCAGCGGGAGGGAACGAGCAGTACTTC
NA TRBD1 TRBJ2-1 TRBV5-6 CASSPRRQGTLSSYNEQFF TGTGCCAGCAGCCCGCGACGACAGGGTACCCTAAGCTCCTACAATGAGCAGTTCTTC
once NA TRBJ2-3 TRBV7-2 CASSLVPRARRTDTQYF TGTGCCAGCAGCTTAGTTCCGAGGGCCAGGAGGACAGATACGCAGTATTTT
NA NA TRBJ2-7 TRBV18 CASSPLGPGGRLDYEQYF TGTGCCAGCTCACCCCTAGGACCAGGTGGACGGCTAGACTACGAGCAGTACTTC
NA TRBD1 TRBJ2-7 TRBV5-1 CASSTGQGAYEQYF TGCGCCAGCAGCACGGGACAGGGGGCCTACGAGCAGTACTTC
NA NA TRBJ1-5 TRBV7-8 CASSSLTGDNQPQHF TGTGCCAGCAGCTCACTTACCGGGGACAATCAGCCCCAGCATTTT
NA NA TRBJ2-2 TRBV5-4 CASKRHSSDTGELFF TGTGCCAGCAAACGGCACTCGAGTGACACCGGGGAGCTGTTTTTT
NA NA TRBJ2-1 TRBV5-1 CASSFLRSANEQFF TGCGCCAGCAGCTTCCTACGTAGTGCCAATGAGCAGTTCTTC
NA NA TRBJ1-1 TRBV5-6 CASSLVIRNTEAFF TGTGCCAGCAGCTTGGTTATCCGCAACACTGAAGCTTTCTTT
NA NA TRBJ2-2 TRBV13 CASSYSGKNTGELFF TGTGCCAGCAGCTATTCGGGGAAGAACACCGGGGAGCTGTTTTTT
NA NA TRBJ2-4 TRBV11-2 CASSPRGRPKNIQYF TGTGCCAGCAGCCCGCGAGGGAGACCCAAAAACATTCAGTACTTC
NA TRBD1 TRBJ2-7 TRBV6-6 CASRYQGASEQYF TGTGCCAGCAGGTATCAGGGGGCATCCGAGCAGTACTTC
NA NA TRBJ1-5 TRBV7-9 CATRNRGRSSQPQHF TGTGCCACCAGGAACCGGGGGCGGTCCAGTCAGCCCCAGCATTTT
NA NA TRBJ2-2 TRBV19 CASTPRTGELFF TGTGCCAGTACGCCTCGGACCGGGGAGCTGTTTTTT
once TRBD1 TRBJ2-7 TRBV30 CACPHGQGAGYEQYF TGTGCCTGCCCTCACGGGCAGGGGGCAGGGTACGAGCAGTACTTC
NA TRBD1 TRBJ2-7 TRBV25-1 CASRQGARYEQYF TGTGCCAGCAGACAGGGGGCAAGGTACGAGCAGTACTTC
few NA TRBJ2-3 TRBV18 CASSRRDSTTDTQYF TGTGCCAGCTCACGAAGGGACTCCACGACAGATACGCAGTATTTT